Presented here are 27 T cell receptor beta chains from one specimen sequenced in a study of OX40 agonist ivuxolimab in advanced cancers. Measured with immunoSEQ multiplex PCR; TCRdb has only the in-frame clones, and not every one. The sample holds fewer than 95,000 clones, around 80% seen once. Sequencing used CD4+ or CD8+ T cells sorted from blood, obtained in a trial of the OX40 agonist ivuxolimab. These receptor sequences come from an adult with an advanced solid tumor such as melanoma, head and neck, liver or kidney cancer.

The chain employs TRBV28 and TRBJ1-2; 7 nucleotides align to TRBD1. Germline CDR1 is MDHEN and CDR2 is SYDVKM. The V gene end was trimmed by 6 bases and the J gene end by 6 bases; junction bases not matched to a gene: 7. This CDR3 is built from 13 residues. CDR3 protein: CASRSDRQNGYTF. The CDR3 DNA reads as TGTGCCAGCAGGTCGGACAGGCAAAATGGCTACACCTTC.

The V and J genes are TRBV30 and TRBJ1-5; D might be TRBD1 (6 bases). V was trimmed by 2 bases and J by 6 bases, leaving 11 bases between them. From germline, CDR1 is GTSNPN and CDR2 SVGIG (reference sequence). The CDR3 has 13 residues. CDR3 nucleotide sequence: TGTGCCTGGAGTACAGGGCCCCGTCAGCCCCAGCATTTT. This translates into CAWSTGPRQPQHF.

The chain joins TRBV28 to TRBJ1-2; the D gene is possibly TRBD1 (5 bases). In germline, CDR1 is MDHEN, CDR2 SYDVKM. The germline V and J ends were trimmed by 7 bases and 2 bases, with 17 bases remaining between them. The CDR3 runs 15 residues. The CDR3 spells CASTLTGTLNYGYTF. The CDR3 nucleotides read TGTGCCAGCACCCTGACCGGGACTTTAAACTATGGCTACACCTTC.

Notes on this clone: The sample contains more than one DNA sequence encoding this CDR3. V is TRBV7-2 and J is TRBJ2-5; D remains unclear. This CDR3 contains 11 residues. Germline-derived CDR1 and CDR2 are SGHTA and FQGNSA. V lost 0 bases to trimming and J lost 5 bases, with 1 base between them. CDR3 DNA: TGTGCCAGCAGCTTAGCGGAGACCCAGTACTTC. It specifies CASSLAETQYF.

This clone was seen just once. This chain connects TRBV5-6 to TRBJ1-6, with D possibly matching TRBD1 (5 bases). Germline CDR1 SGHDT, CDR2 YYEEEE. Trimming pared 1 base from V and 9 bases from J, leaving 11 bases between. This CDR3 comprises 14 residues. CDR3 in DNA: TGTGCCAGCAGCTTGTCAGGGTACGGTTCACCCCTCCACTTT. Protein: CASSLSGYGSPLHF.

The gene calls are TRBV7-9 and TRBJ1-1, with D hard to call. The CDR3 is 13 residues long. Germline values: CDR1 SEHNR, CDR2 FQNEAQ (reference sequence). V lost 0 bases, J lost 2 bases, and 4 bases lay in between. The CDR3 is CASSLADNTEAFF. The CDR3 DNA sequence: TGTGCCAGCAGCTTAGCGGACAACACTGAAGCTTTCTTT.

The chain carries TRBV10-3 and TRBJ2-3; 7 bases match TRBD1. After removal of 4 bases from V and 6 bases from J, the junction contained 4 bases not matched to a gene. Germline V gives CDR1 ENHRY, CDR2 SYGVKD. This CDR3 has 13 residues. The CDR3 here is CAISARQGDTQYF. The CDR3 DNA follows: TGTGCCATCAGTGCCAGACAGGGTGATACGCAGTATTTT.

This chain links TRBV12-5 with TRBJ2-5, with D tentatively TRBD1 (6 bases). V lost 6 bases to trimming and J lost 2 bases, with 13 bases between them. The CDR3 extends over 14 amino acids. In germline, CDR1 is LGHNT, CDR2 FRNRAP. CDR3 sequence: CASGKDSLQETQYF. As DNA, the CDR3 is TGTGCTAGTGGAAAGGACAGCCTACAAGAGACCCAGTACTTC.

The chain links TRBV27 to TRBJ2-3; TRBD2 might be the D (6 bases). The CDR3 loop spans 14 amino acids. Deletions cut 10 bases from V and 0 bases from J, with 14 bases between. Germline-derived CDR1 and CDR2 are MNHEY and SMNVEV (reference sequence). Written as DNA, the CDR3 is TGTGCCACCGCCTGGCGGGGAAGCACAGATACGCAGTATTTT. This encodes CATAWRGSTDTQYF.

This chain uses TRBV5-1 with TRBJ1-1, with D possibly being TRBD1 (6 bases). V gave up 2 bases and J gave up 1 base, with 15 bases separating them. The CDR3 consists of 16 residues. Germline CDR1 and CDR2: SGHRS and YFSETQ. The CDR3 bases are TGCGCCAGCAGCTTAGGGATCGGGGGGCGGAACACTGAAGCTTTCTTT. It encodes CASSLGIGGRNTEAFF.

The chain combines TRBV28 with TRBJ1-4; tentatively, D is TRBD1 (5 bases). The germline CDR1 and CDR2 sequences are MDHEN and SYDVKM. CDR3 length equals 14 residues. Trimming pared 3 bases from V and 7 bases from J, leaving 12 bases between. The CDR3: CASSFEGAGEKLFF. The DNA for the CDR3 is TGTGCCAGCAGTTTTGAAGGGGCGGGTGAAAAACTGTTTTTT.

This chain links TRBV4-2 with TRBJ2-7; D unclear. The CDR3 consists of 17 residues. The germline CDR1 and CDR2 sequences are LGHNA and YNFKEQ. Deletions cut 1 base from V and 3 bases from J, with 19 bases between. The DNA of the CDR3 is TGTGCCAGCAGCCAAGTAGGATCGGCTTCTGGGCGCTACGAGCAGTACTTC. It codes for CASSQVGSASGRYEQYF.

The CDR3 protein is CASSLGGTNYGYTF. The CDR3 DNA is TGCGCCAGCAGCTTGGGCGGGACAAACTATGGCTACACCTTC. The V call is TRBV5-1, the J call TRBJ1-2; TRBD1 is a possible D gene (6 bases). The germline gives CDR1 SGHRS, CDR2 YFSETQ. Trimming pared 0 bases from V and 2 bases from J, leaving 8 bases between. This CDR3 region has 14 residues.

The V gene is TRBV7-7, the J gene TRBJ2-2; D is unresolved. Trimming took 3 bases from V and 4 from J, leaving 6 bases between them. CDR1 and CDR2 from the germline V gene are SSHAT and FNYEAQ (reference sequence). The CDR3 length is 13 residues. DNA of the CDR3: TGTGCCAGCAGCTTTAGAGTCACCGGGGAGCTGTTTTTT. This codes for CASSFRVTGELFF.

This clone was seen a handful of times. The chain couples TRBV2 to TRBJ1-1, with 8 nucleotides matching TRBD1. Germline V gene sequence: CDR1 SNHLY, CDR2 FYNNEI. Unmatched junction bases numbered 1, after V lost 3 bases and J lost 7 bases. The CDR3 is 12 amino acids. The CDR3 region has the DNA TGTGCCAGCAGTGATACAGGGGGTGAAGCTTTCTTT. It translates to CASSDTGGEAFF.

CDR3 region: CASSTFGTQYF. CDR3 bases: TGTGCCAGCAGCACGTTTGGTACGCAGTATTTT. The chain joins TRBV11-1 to TRBJ2-3; D is undetermined. Germline V CDR1 and CDR2: SGHAT, FQDESV (reference sequence). The CDR3 has 11 residues. The V end was cut by 5 bases, the J end by 8 bases, with 8 bases between.

The chain has TRBV27 and TRBJ2-2, with a possible D match to TRBD2 (6 bases). Germline CDR1 and CDR2: MNHEY and SMNVEV (reference sequence). The ends were cut back, 6 bases at V and 7 bases at J, with 18 bases in the middle. The CDR3 consists of 15 residues. CDR3 amino acids: CASRDEGRLIGELFF. CDR3 nucleotides: TGTGCCAGCAGGGATGAGGGGAGGTTAATCGGGGAGCTGTTTTTT.

The chain employs TRBV11-2 and TRBJ2-7; tentative D call: TRBD1 (5 bases). The CDR3 is 14 residues long. V was shortened by 1 base and J by 2 bases, with 9 bases between the two germline ends. Germline V gene data show CDR1 as SGHAT and CDR2 as FQNNGV. CDR3 sequence (DNA): TGTGCCAGCAGCTTAGTTGCAGGGACCTACGAGCAGTACGTC. Its protein product is CASSLVAGTYEQYV.

In this sample, this clone turned up a few times. The rearrangement joins TRBV20-1 to TRBJ2-5, with no clear D. There are 10 residues in the CDR3. Germline V lookup: CDR1 DFQATT, CDR2 SNEGSKA (reference sequence). Trimming left V 6 bases short and J 3 bases short, with 5 bases between. CDR3 nucleotides: TGCAGTGCGGAGAAAGAGACCCAGTACTTC. Protein product: CSAEKETQYF.

The CDR3 region is CASSMTVGPEAFF. Here the CDR3 DNA reads TGTGCCAGCAGTATGACGGTGGGTCCTGAAGCTTTCTTT. This sequence joins TRBV27 and TRBJ1-1, with D hard to call. Trimming removed 5 bases from V and 6 bases from J, with 13 bases in between. This CDR3 is 13 amino acids long. CDR1 is MNHEY and CDR2 is SMNVEV in the germline V gene (reference sequence).

This chain joins TRBV5-1 and TRBJ2-3; D gene uncertain. This CDR3 has 13 amino acids. Germline V lookup: CDR1 SGHRS, CDR2 YFSETQ. Trimming shortened V by 1 base and J by 6 bases, and 9 bases separated the two germline ends. The CDR3 DNA sequence: TGCGCCAGCAGCTTGAGCGACATGGATACGCAGTATTTT. Residues: CASSLSDMDTQYF.

This chain joins TRBV7-7 and TRBJ2-5; no definite D call. Trimming removed 5 bases from V and 1 base from J, with 17 bases in between. This CDR3 region has 16 residues. CDR1 is SSHAT and CDR2 is FNYEAQ in the germline V gene (reference sequence). CDR3 sequence reads: CASSPRPPLGQETQYF. The CDR3 DNA reads TGTGCCAGCAGCCCTCGGCCCCCTCTGGGCCAAGAGACCCAGTACTTC.

This chain uses TRBV30 with TRBJ2-3; 8 bases align to TRBD2. The CDR3 length is 18 residues. Unmatched junction bases numbered 11, after V lost 0 bases and J lost 0 bases. The germline gives CDR1 GTSNPN, CDR2 SVGIG (reference sequence). The CDR3 sequence is CAWSVMSGRRSSTDTQYF. The DNA of the CDR3 is TGTGCCTGGAGTGTAATGAGCGGGAGAAGGTCTAGCACAGATACGCAGTATTTT.

This chain links TRBV6-4 with TRBJ2-7, with 7 bases lining up with TRBD2. Trimming took 6 bases from V and 2 from J; bases not matched to a gene: 10. This CDR3 has 15 amino acids. The germline CDR1 and CDR2 sequences are MRHNA and SNTAGT. In DNA, the CDR3 is TGTGCCAGCAGCGAGCAAGCGGGGCGCACCTACGAGCAGTACTTC. Encoded protein: CASSEQAGRTYEQYF.

J is TRBJ2-4 and V is TRBV11-3; D uncertain. The V gene lost 1 base and the J gene lost 1 base, with 5 bases spanning the gap. The CDR3 consists of 14 residues. Germline V CDR1 and CDR2: SGHNT, YENEEA. CDR3 DNA: TGTGCCAGCAGCTTAGGTGGGGCCAAAAACATTCAGTACTTC. The encoded protein is CASSLGGAKNIQYF.

The chain combines TRBV29-1 with TRBJ2-1; the match to TRBD2 covers 7 bases. Per germline, CDR1 SQVTM and CDR2 ANQGSEA. J was trimmed by 3 bases and V by 1 base; bases with no gene match: 3. The CDR3 length is 14 residues. In DNA, the CDR3 is TGCAGCGTTGAAGCTGGGGGGGGCTACAATGAGCAGTTCTTC. Translating it yields CSVEAGGGYNEQFF.

The chain carries TRBV7-2 and TRBJ1-6; 9 bases are a match to TRBD1. This CDR3 is 15 amino acids long. Germline values: CDR1 SGHTA, CDR2 FQGNSA. The trim removed 3 bases at V and 7 bases at J, leaving 4 bases unmatched. The CDR3 protein is CASSFSGTGNSPLHF. DNA of the CDR3: TGTGCCAGCAGCTTCTCCGGGACAGGGAATTCACCCCTCCACTTT.